This T cell receptor (beta chain) was identified during a study of shared clonotypes between healthy human individuals. In the study overall: The donors, two women and three men, were aged 18 to 49.

General observations from the study: Estimated richness was generally greater in naive than memory subsets. Some clonotypes were shared by all four sorted-subset donors, while others were not shared. The non-shared ones had lower generation probabilities than the shared ones.

V lost 3 bases, J lost 1 base, and 1 base stayed unmatched. The CDR3 sequence is 15 residues long. Looked up from germline, CDR1 is SGHAT and CDR2 is FQNNGV. With respect to this clone: Its antigen is still unknown.

This table comes from immunoSEQ multiplex PCR, and its TCRdb copy is limited to in-frame clones, with some not included. The data contain some 200,000 clones, about 93% of them seen just once; the ten biggest clones take up 0.067%. The sequence was collected from a woman between 25 and 40 years old in good health. The chain recombines TRBV11-2 with TRBJ2-2; 8 bases map to TRBD2. The sample consisted of naive CD4+ T cells sorted from blood. Documented subset: CD45RA+ positively selected. The CDR3 DNA follows: TGTGCCAGCAGCTTGAGCGGGAGGAACACCGGGGAGCTGTTTTTT. This translates into CASSLSGRNTGELFF. Filled out from reference TRBV11-2 and TRBJ2-2, the complete variable domain reads EAGVAQSPRYKIIEKRQSVAFWCNPISGHATLYWYQQILGQGPKLLIQFQNNGVVDDSQLPKDRFSAERLKGVDSTLKIQPAKLEDSAVYLCASSLSGRNTGELFFGEGSRLTVL.